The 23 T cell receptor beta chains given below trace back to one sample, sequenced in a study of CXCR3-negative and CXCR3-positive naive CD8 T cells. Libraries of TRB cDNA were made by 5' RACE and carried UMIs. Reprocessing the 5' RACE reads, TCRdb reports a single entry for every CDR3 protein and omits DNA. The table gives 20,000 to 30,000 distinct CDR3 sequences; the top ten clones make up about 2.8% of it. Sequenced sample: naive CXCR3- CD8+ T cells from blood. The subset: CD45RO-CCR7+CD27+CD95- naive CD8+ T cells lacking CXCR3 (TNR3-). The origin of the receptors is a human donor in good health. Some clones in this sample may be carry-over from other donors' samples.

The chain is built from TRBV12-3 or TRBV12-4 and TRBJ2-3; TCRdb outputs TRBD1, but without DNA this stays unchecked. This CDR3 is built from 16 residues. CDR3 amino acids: CASIRRGGYNADTQYF.

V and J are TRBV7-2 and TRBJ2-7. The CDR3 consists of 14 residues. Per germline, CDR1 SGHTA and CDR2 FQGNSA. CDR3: CASSLMGGSYEQYF.

CDR3: CASSYGGNQPQHF. The chain is built from TRBV7-9 and TRBJ1-5. The CDR3 contains 13 residues. Germline V gene sequence: CDR1 SEHNR, CDR2 FQNEAQ (reference sequence).

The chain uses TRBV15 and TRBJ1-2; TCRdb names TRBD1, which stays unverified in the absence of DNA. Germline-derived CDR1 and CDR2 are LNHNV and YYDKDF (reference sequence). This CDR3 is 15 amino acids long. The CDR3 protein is CATSDRGRDNYGYTF.

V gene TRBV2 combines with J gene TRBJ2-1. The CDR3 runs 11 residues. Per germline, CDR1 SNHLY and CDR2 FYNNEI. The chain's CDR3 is CASSVDDEQFF.

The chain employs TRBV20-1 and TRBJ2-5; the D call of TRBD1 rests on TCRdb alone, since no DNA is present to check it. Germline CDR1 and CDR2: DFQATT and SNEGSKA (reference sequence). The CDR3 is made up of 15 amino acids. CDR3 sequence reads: CSALPGQGRQETQYF.

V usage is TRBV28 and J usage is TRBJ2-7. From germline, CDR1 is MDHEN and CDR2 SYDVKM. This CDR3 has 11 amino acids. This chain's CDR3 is CASSKNYEQYF. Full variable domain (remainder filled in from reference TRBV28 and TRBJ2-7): DVKVTQSSRYLVKRTGEKVFLECVQDMDHENMFWYRQDPGLGLRLIYFSYDVKMKEKGDIPEGYSVSREKKERFSLILESASTNQTSMYLCASSKNYEQYFGPGTRLTVT.

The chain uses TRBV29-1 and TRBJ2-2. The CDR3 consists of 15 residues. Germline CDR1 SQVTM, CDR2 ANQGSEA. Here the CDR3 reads CSVYDPRSFTGELFF.

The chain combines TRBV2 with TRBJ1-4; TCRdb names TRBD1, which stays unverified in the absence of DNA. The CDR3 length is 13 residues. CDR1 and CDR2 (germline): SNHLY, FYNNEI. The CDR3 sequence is CASREGANEKLFF. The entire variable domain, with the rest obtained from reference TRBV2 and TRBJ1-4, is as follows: EPEVTQTPSHQVTQMGQEVILRCVPISNHLYFYWYRQILGQKVEFLVSFYNNEISEKSEIFDDQFSVERPDGSNFTLKIRSTKLEDSAMYFCASREGANEKLFFGSGTQLSVL.

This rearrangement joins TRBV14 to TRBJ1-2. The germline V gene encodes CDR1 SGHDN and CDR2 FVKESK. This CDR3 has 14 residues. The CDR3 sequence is CASSQIHPGYGYTF.

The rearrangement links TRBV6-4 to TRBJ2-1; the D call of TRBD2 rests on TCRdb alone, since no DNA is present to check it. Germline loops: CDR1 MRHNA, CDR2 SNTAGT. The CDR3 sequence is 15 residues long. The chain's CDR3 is CASSRLAGGYNEQFF.

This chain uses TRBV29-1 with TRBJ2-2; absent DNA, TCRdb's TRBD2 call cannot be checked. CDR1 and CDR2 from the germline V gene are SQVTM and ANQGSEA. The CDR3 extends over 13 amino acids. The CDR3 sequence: CSARLAGAGELFF.

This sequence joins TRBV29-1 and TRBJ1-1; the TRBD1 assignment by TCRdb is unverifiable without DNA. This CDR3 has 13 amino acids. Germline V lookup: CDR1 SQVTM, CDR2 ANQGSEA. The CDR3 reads CSVEGQGMAEAFF.

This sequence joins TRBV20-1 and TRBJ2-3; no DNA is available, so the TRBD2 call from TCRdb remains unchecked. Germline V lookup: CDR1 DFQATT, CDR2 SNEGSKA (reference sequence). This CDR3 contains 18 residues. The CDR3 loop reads CSARGWPSGGSRTDTQYF.

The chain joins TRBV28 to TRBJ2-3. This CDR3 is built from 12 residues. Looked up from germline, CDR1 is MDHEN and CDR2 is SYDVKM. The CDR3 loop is CASSAYTDTQYF.

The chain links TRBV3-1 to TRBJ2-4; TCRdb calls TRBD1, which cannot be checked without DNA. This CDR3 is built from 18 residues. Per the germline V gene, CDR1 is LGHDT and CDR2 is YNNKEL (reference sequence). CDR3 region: CASSETDRDLGGKNIQYF.

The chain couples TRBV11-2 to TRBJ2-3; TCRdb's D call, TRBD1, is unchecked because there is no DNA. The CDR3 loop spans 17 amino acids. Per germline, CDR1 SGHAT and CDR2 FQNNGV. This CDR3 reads CASSVDRGATSTDTQYF.

The CDR3 loop is CASSPGSAGSYEQYF. V gene TRBV7-2 combines with J gene TRBJ2-7; the D gene TCRdb calls, TRBD1, cannot be checked with no DNA. CDR1 is SGHTA, CDR2 FQGNSA, per germline. The CDR3 loop spans 15 amino acids. The full variable domain, in which reference TRBV7-2 and TRBJ2-7 provide the parts outside the CDR3, is GAGVSQSPSNKVTEKGKDVELRCDPISGHTALYWYRQSLGQGLEFLIYFQGNSAPDKSGLPSDRFSAERTGGSVSTLTIQRTQQEDSAVYLCASSPGSAGSYEQYFGPGTRLTVT.

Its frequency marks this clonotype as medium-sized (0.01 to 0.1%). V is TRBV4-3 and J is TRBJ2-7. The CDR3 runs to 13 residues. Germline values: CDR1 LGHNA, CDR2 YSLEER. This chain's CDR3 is CASSQDGRYEQYF.

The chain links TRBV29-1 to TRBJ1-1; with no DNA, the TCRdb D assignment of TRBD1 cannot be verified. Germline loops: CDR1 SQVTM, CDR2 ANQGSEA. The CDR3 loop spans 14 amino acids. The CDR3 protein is CSVTQTGQYTEAFF.

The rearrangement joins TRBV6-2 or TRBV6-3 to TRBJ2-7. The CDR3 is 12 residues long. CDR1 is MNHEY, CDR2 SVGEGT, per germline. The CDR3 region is CASSYSPYEQYF.

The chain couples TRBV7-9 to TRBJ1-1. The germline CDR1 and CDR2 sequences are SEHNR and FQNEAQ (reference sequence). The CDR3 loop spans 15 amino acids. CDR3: CASVATGRLNTEAFF.

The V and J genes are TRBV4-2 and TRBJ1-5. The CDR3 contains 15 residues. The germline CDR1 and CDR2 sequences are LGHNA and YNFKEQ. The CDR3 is CASSQELSINQPQHF.